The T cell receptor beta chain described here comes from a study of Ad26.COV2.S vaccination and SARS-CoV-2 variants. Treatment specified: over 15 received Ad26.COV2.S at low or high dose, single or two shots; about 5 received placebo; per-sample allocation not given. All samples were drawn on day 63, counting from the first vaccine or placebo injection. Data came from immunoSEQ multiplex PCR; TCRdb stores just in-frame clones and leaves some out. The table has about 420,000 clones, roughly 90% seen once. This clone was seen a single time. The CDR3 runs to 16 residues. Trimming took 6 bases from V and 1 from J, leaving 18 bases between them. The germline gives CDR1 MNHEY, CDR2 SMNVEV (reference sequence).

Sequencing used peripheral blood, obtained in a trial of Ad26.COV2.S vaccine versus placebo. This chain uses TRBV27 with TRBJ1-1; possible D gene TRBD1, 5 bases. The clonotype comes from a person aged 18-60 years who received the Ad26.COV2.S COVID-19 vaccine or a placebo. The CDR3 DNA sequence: TGTGCCAGCAGCCGGCGGCCGACGACAGAGAACACTGAAGCTTTCTTT. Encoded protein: CASSRRPTTENTEAFF.